A selection of T cell receptor beta chains follows, all from one sample in a study of cytomegalovirus exposure and HLA in healthy donors. Repertoires were generated with immunoSEQ multiplex PCR, while TCRdb's copy carries only in-frame clones and drops some. The table lists about 200,000 clones, around three quarters of them singletons. Sequencing was performed on PBMCs. The receptors derive from a woman aged 25 to 45 in good health and CMV-seronegative. The CDR3 runs from the conserved cysteine through the conserved F or W. The order of the fields is D gene, V gene, clone size, J gene, CDR3 DNA, CDR3 protein. The D gene is left open where the match is weak. Clone size is given for some rows only: seen once, a few or many times, or a class if the clone is expanded.

TRBD2	TRBV13	NA	TRBJ2-3	TGTGCCAGCAGCCATTGGGGGACTAGCGGAACAGATACGCAGTACTTT	CASSHWGTSGTDTQYF
NA	TRBV6-1	NA	TRBJ1-1	TGTGCCAGCAGTGAGCATACGGGTATGAACACTGAAGCTTTCTTT	CASSEHTGMNTEAFF
TRBD1	TRBV6-5	few	TRBJ1-5	TGTGCCAGCAGTTACTCAGAGACAGGGCATCAGCCCCAGCATTTT	CASSYSETGHQPQHF
TRBD2	TRBV7-2	NA	TRBJ2-3	TGTGCCAGCAGCTTAGTGGGGGGCGGGGGGCCGTCAGATACGCAGTATTTT	CASSLVGGGGPSDTQYF
TRBD2	TRBV6-1	NA	TRBJ2-5	TGTGCCAGCAGTGCCATGACTAGCGGGGCAGAGACCCAGTACTTC	CASSAMTSGAETQYF
TRBD1	TRBV5-6	once	TRBJ1-5	TGTGCCAGCAGCTTCAGCAGGGGGTATAGCAATCAGCCCCAGCATTTT	CASSFSRGYSNQPQHF
TRBD1	TRBV5-1	few	TRBJ2-2	TGCGCCAGCAGCTTGGGACAGGGGGAAGTTACCGGGGAGCTGTTTTTT	CASSLGQGEVTGELFF
TRBD1	TRBV11-2	NA	TRBJ2-1	TGTGCCAGCAGCCCGAACAGGGGGAGAGGGCAGTTCTTC	CASSPNRGRGQFF
TRBD2	TRBV7-9	NA	TRBJ2-1	TGTGCCAGCAGCCTGACTAGCGGGGGGCCCCGCTCCTACAATGAGCAGTTCTTC	CASSLTSGGPRSYNEQFF
TRBD2	TRBV9	NA	TRBJ2-1	TGTGCCAGCAGCGTAGGCAGCGGGAGGGGGGGTGAGCAGTTCTTC	CASSVGSGRGGEQFF
TRBD1	TRBV5-1	NA	TRBJ2-1	TGCGCCAGCAGCTCCGGGACAGGGGTCAATGAGCAGTTCTTC	CASSSGTGVNEQFF
NA	TRBV6-6	NA	TRBJ1-5	TGTGCCAGCAGTTACTCGGAGAGCAATCAGCCCCAGCATTTT	CASSYSESNQPQHF
NA	TRBV27	NA	TRBJ1-1	TGTGCCAGCAGTTTGGGGCTGGACACTGAAGCTTTCTTT	CASSLGLDTEAFF
NA	TRBV11-2	NA	TRBJ1-1	TGTGCCAGCAGCTTAGACCTGAGGAGGGGCACTGAAGCTTTCTTT	CASSLDLRRGTEAFF
NA	TRBV29-1	NA	TRBJ1-4	TGCAGCGTTGCAGGGAAACTAACTAATGAAAAACTGTTTTTT	CSVAGKLTNEKLFF
TRBD1	TRBV30	NA	TRBJ1-2	TGTGCCTGGAGTGTAGGAGGGACAGGTGGCTACACCTTC	CAWSVGGTGGYTF
TRBD2	TRBV27	NA	TRBJ2-7	TGTGCCAGCAGTTTAATCGGGGGGGTTTACGAGCAGTACTTC	CASSLIGGVYEQYF
NA	TRBV9	NA	TRBJ1-2	TGTGCCAGCAGCGTATACCAGGGAGGGGGTGGCTACACCTTC	CASSVYQGGGGYTF
NA	TRBV4-1	NA	TRBJ1-4	TGCGCCAGTAGCCAAGGGCCGTATAATGAAAAACTGTTTTTT	CASSQGPYNEKLFF
NA	TRBV5-1	NA	TRBJ1-5	TGCGCCAGCAGCTTGTCCAGTGATAGCAATCAGCCCCAGCATTTT	CASSLSSDSNQPQHF
NA	TRBV5-1	NA	TRBJ2-6	TGCGCCAGCAGCTTGGGGGACACCTCTGGGGCCAACGTCCTGACTTTC	CASSLGDTSGANVLTF
TRBD1	TRBV7-9	NA	TRBJ2-5	TGTGCCAGCAGCTTACTAACAGGGGGACTTCAAGAGACCCAGTACTTC	CASSLLTGGLQETQYF
TRBD2	TRBV9	NA	TRBJ2-1	TGTGCCAGCAGCGTAGACAGCGGGAGCCACAATGAGCAGTTCTTC	CASSVDSGSHNEQFF
TRBD2	TRBV6-1	once	TRBJ2-7	TGTGCCAGCAGTGATCTGGCGGGACTAGTTTACGAGCAGTACTTC	CASSDLAGLVYEQYF
NA	TRBV2	NA	TRBJ2-3	TGTGCCAGCAGCCGGACTGCTGGGTCAGATACGCAGTATTTT	CASSRTAGSDTQYF
NA	TRBV5-5	NA	TRBJ1-2	TGTGCCAGCAGCTTGGCCGCAGGGGCCGGATATGGCTACACCTTC	CASSLAAGAGYGYTF
NA	TRBV5-8	NA	TRBJ1-5	TGTGCCAGCAGCTTGGCTCGGAATCAGCCCCAGCATTTT	CASSLARNQPQHF
TRBD2	TRBV7-8	NA	TRBJ2-1	TGTGCCAGCAGAGACCTTAGCGGGGGGTCCTACAATGAGCAGTTCTTC	CASRDLSGGSYNEQFF
NA	TRBV30	NA	TRBJ1-5	TGTGCCTGCCAGCTAAAGGGGGGCAATCAGCCCCAGCATTTT	CACQLKGGNQPQHF
NA	TRBV2	NA	TRBJ2-7	TGTGCCACCTTGACAGCACCCACCTACGAGCAGTACTTC	CATLTAPTYEQYF
NA	TRBV5-1	few	TRBJ1-1	TGCGCCAGTGGGCTCGGGGGCACTGAAGCTTTCTTT	CASGLGGTEAFF
NA	TRBV4-1	few	TRBJ2-5	TGCGCCAGCAGCCCATTTTCTCAGACACAGGGCCAAGAGACCCAGTACTTC	CASSPFSQTQGQETQYF
TRBD1	TRBV7-2	few	TRBJ1-2	TGTGCCAGCAGCTTAGCTTACAGGGGAGATGGGGACTATGGCTACACCTTC	CASSLAYRGDGDYGYTF
NA	TRBV11-2	NA	TRBJ2-3	TGTGCCAGCAGCTCCTATGACACAGGGTCAGATACGCAGTATTTT	CASSSYDTGSDTQYF
TRBD1	TRBV10-3	NA	TRBJ1-1	TGTGCCATCAGCTCAGGGGGTAACACTGAAGCTTTCTTT	CAISSGGNTEAFF
TRBD2	TRBV29-1	NA	TRBJ2-3	TGCAGCGCCGGGCGGCTAGCGGGGACAGATACGCAGTATTTT	CSAGRLAGTDTQYF
NA	TRBV5-5	once	TRBJ2-1	TGTGCCAGCAGCCTTAGCGGATCGAGGGCCTACAATGAGCAGTTCTTC	CASSLSGSRAYNEQFF
TRBD2	TRBV11-1	NA	TRBJ2-3	TGTGCCAGCAGCCCCTATCCGGGACTAGCGGGGGAAGATACGCAGTATTTT	CASSPYPGLAGEDTQYF
TRBD1	TRBV6-6	once	TRBJ2-5	TGTGCCAGCAGTTACACGGGACAGTCAACGCAAGAGACCCAGTACTTC	CASSYTGQSTQETQYF
TRBD1	TRBV27	NA	TRBJ2-7	TGTGCCAGCAGTTTAAGGGGACAGGGAACCCCCTACGAGCAGTACTTC	CASSLRGQGTPYEQYF
NA	TRBV29-1	few	TRBJ2-5	TGCAGCGTGCGACAGGACCAAGAGACCCAGTACTTC	CSVRQDQETQYF
NA	TRBV6-1	once	TRBJ1-3	TGTGCCAGCAGAGCAGGGTTCGGAAACACCATATATTTT	CASRAGFGNTIYF
NA	TRBV11-2	few	TRBJ2-2	TGTGCCAGCAGCCCCGGGTCGTACACCGGGGAGCTGTTTTTT	CASSPGSYTGELFF
TRBD1	TRBV9	NA	TRBJ1-6	TGTGCCAGCAGCTCACAGGGGGCCAAGAATTCACCCCTCCACTTT	CASSSQGAKNSPLHF
TRBD1	TRBV30	few	TRBJ1-2	TGTGCCTGGAGTTTTTCAAGGACAGGGGTGAAAGTGGGCTACACCTTC	CAWSFSRTGVKVGYTF
NA	TRBV6-6	NA	TRBJ2-3	TGTGCCAGCAAGCTTGGAGCGGATACGCAGTATTTT	CASKLGADTQYF
NA	TRBV7-9	NA	TRBJ2-1	TGTTCCAGCAGCTCCGGTAGCGGAGCCTACTACAATGAGCAGTTCTTC	CSSSSGSGAYYNEQFF